The entry below gives a single T cell receptor beta chain sequence along with its context. The antigen is not known. This sample is drawn from a study of OX40 agonist ivuxolimab in advanced cancers. Study observations and caveats: The mean number of expanded clones was higher in CD8+ T cells than in CD4+. The work left the antigen specificity of expanded peripheral T cells undetermined. Clonal expansion by week 6 occurred in CD4+ and CD8+ blood T cells (at 0.1 to 3.0 mg/kg).

Measured with immunoSEQ multiplex PCR; TCRdb has only the in-frame clones, and not every one. Among about 130,000 clones listed, 90% were seen once. This receptor was obtained from an adult with an advanced solid tumor such as melanoma, head and neck, liver or kidney cancer. The sequenced sample was CD4+ or CD8+ T cells sorted from blood, obtained in a trial of the OX40 agonist ivuxolimab.

In nucleotides, the CDR3 is TGTGCCAGCAGCTTAGTGGGACTGGAATTAAATGAGCAGTTCTTC. Translating gives CASSLVGLELNEQFF. The chain joins TRBV7-2 to TRBJ2-1, with D tentatively TRBD2 (6 bases). Trimming left V 1 base short and J 7 bases short, with 14 bases between. This CDR3 has 15 amino acids. Germline CDR1 reads SGHTA; CDR2 reads FQGNSA.